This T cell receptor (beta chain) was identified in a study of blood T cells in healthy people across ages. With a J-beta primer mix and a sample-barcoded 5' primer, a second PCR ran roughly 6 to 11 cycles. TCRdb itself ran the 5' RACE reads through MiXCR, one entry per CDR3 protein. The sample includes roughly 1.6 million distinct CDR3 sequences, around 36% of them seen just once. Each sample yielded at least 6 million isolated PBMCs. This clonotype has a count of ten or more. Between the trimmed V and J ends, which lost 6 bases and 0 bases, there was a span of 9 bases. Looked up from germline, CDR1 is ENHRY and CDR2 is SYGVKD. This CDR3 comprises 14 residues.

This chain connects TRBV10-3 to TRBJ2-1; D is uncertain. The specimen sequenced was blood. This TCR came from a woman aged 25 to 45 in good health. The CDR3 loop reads CAIRDSSSYNEQFF. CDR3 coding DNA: TGTGCCATCAGGGATTCTAGCTCCTACAATGAGCAGTTCTTC.